This T cell receptor beta chain was retrieved from a study of chemoradiotherapy in HPV16-positive cancers. The study, taken as a whole, reports: For HPV16-positive patients, expanding HPV-responsive T cells associated with longer recurrence-free survival. During treatment, candidate HPV-specific clones and E7-related motifs expanded in tumor. Only a couple of HPV16-positive patients supplied the functional HPV-specificity definition.

With regard to this clone: Its matching antigen is unknown.

The repertoire was sequenced with immunoSEQ multiplex PCR; TCRdb's copy has only in-frame clones and lacks some. The sample records over 10,000 clones, roughly 82% being singletons. This CDR3 comprises 15 residues. With V trimmed by 3 bases and J by 6 bases, 9 bases remained unmatched. Per the germline V gene, CDR1 is MDHEN and CDR2 is SYDVKM. Over chemoradiotherapy, repertoires were sampled more than once. The receptor's source is a human donor with HPV-associated anogenital cancer. V usage is TRBV28 and J usage is TRBJ1-2; 8 bases are shared with TRBD1. This material was obtained from a patient who underwent chemoradiotherapy. CDR3 sequence reads: CASSFYARTGHGYTF. The CDR3 DNA is TGTGCCAGCAGTTTCTACGCCCGGACAGGGCATGGCTACACCTTC.